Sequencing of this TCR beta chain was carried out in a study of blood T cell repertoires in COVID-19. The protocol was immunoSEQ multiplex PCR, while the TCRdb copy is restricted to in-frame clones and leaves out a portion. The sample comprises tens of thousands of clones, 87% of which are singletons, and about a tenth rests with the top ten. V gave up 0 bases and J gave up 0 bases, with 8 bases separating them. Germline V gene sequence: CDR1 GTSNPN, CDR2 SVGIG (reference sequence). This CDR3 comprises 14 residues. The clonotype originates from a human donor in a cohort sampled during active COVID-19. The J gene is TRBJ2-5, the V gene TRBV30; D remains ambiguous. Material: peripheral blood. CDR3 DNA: TGTGCCTGGAGTGTAGGCGGCTACCAAGAGACCCAGTACTTC. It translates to CAWSVGGYQETQYF. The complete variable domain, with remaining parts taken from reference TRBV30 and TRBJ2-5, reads SQTIHQWPATLVQPVGSPLSLECTVEGTSNPNLYWYRQAAGRGLQLLFYSVGIGQISSEVPQNLSASRPQDRQFILSSKKLLLSDSGFYLCAWSVGGYQETQYFGPGTRLLVL.